This T cell receptor beta chain appears in the sequencing data of a study of long-term antiretroviral therapy in people with HIV. General observations from the study: Controls exceeded HIV repertoires in CDR3 length range. Collection spanned 2004 to 2017; ART regimens may be less effective than current ones. No data on ART adherence, viral resistance or therapy changes.

Going into DNA extraction, samples held 1-10 million cryopreserved PBMC. Germline V gene sequence: CDR1 WSHSY, CDR2 SAAADI. This CDR3 spans 14 amino acids. The germline V and J ends were trimmed by 2 bases and 2 bases, with 9 bases remaining between them. With survey level as its setting, the immunoSEQ assay was v3.0. Produced via immunoSEQ multiplex PCR; TCRdb's table is partial and in-frame only. The table lists about 28,000 clones, roughly 84% of them singletons. A note on this clone: What it recognizes is unknown.

This rearrangement joins TRBV10-2 to TRBJ1-1; D might be TRBD1 (5 bases). This clonotype originated in a man aged 18 to 29 with HIV. The sequencing here drew on unsorted PBMCs, taken 0.4 years after starting antiretroviral therapy. The CDR3 region has the DNA TGCGCCAGCAGTGAGCAGGGTAGAAACACTGAAGCTTTCTTT. Protein: CASSEQGRNTEAFF.